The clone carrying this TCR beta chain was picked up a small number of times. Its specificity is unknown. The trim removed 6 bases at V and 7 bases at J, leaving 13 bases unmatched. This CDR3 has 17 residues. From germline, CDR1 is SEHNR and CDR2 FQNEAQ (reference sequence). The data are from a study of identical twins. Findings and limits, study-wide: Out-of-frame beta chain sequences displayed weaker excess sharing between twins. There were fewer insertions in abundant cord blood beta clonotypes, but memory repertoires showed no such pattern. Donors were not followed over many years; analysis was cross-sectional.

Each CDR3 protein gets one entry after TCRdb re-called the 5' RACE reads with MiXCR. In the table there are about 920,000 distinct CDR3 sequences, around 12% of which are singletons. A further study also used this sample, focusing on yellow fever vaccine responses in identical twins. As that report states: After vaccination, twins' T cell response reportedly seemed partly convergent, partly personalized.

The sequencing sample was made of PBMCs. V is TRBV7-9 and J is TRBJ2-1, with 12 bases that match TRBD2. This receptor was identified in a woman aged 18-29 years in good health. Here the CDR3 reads CASSSEIYTSGGNEQFF. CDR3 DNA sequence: TGTGCCAGCAGTTCCGAAATTTACACTAGCGGGGGGAATGAGCAGTTCTTC.